The source of this T cell receptor beta chain is a study of blood T cell repertoires in COVID-19 (TCRdb year 2020). At the level of the whole study: Samples covering the acute and convalescent phases of COVID-19 were provided by collaborators in the United States, Italy and Spain. The material from the prospective study consisted of cDNA or gDNA derived from T cells, B-cell-depleted T cells, or PBMCs. The dataset comprised deeply sampled blood TCRbeta repertoires from subjects exposed to, actively infected with, or recovered from COVID-19. The repertoires were released in a freely available public database meant as a resource for research on the immune response to SARS-CoV-2. The samples were drawn from the first 160 participants of the ongoing ImmuneRACE study and from over a thousand subjects provided by 6 global collaborators. A de-identified subject ID, COVID-19 status, age in years and sex were almost always included in the sample metadata. Where HLA class I and class II types were available, the types were taken from metadata supplied by the sample provider, not from assay-based typing.

To note about this clone: The target of this receptor is not known. Base qualities are missing; no much larger clone stands one base away.

Paper-wide results and their limitations: Clinical and demographic metadata were provided uncurated, with the amount varying by source and participant.

Whole blood was collected in K2EDTA tubes by collaborating institutions according to the institutions' own protocols. For TCRbeta analysis, collaborators shipped samples as frozen whole blood, isolated PBMCs, or DNA extracted from either of those sample types. From the germline V gene, CDR1 is SGHRS and CDR2 is YFSETQ. Relative to germline, V is 0 bases shorter and J is 8 bases shorter, with 14 bases between their ends. Including the terminal cysteine and phenylalanine, the CDR3 comprises 14 residues. The sequence is cut down to CDR3 DNA, 42 bases in frame from base 1. The immunoSEQ Assay, a bias-controlled multiplex PCR, was used to amplify TCRbeta CDR3 regions from genomic DNA. In the paper's pipeline: The number of nucleated cells in each sample was estimated from the amplification of reference gene primers within the assay. Sequence reads were collapsed and filtered to measure the absolute abundance of every unique TCRbeta CDR3 rearrangement. Productive Simpson clonality was computed per sample as the square root of Simpson's diversity index over productive rearrangements. TCRdb provides this immuneACCESS table in a form limited to in-frame rearrangements. Some clones are lacking; in checked studies, under half of them reflect an unresolved V gene, and why the rest are absent is not known. That table supplies the V and J calls and clone size; D and trimming were determined from the DNA. In this sample the table shows more than 130,000 clones, about four fifths of which occur a single time. The ten largest clones represent approximately 6.5% of the sample.

The chain couples TRBV5-1 to TRBJ1-2; the best D guess is TRBD1, with 5 bases matching. What was sequenced was peripheral blood. This TCR derives from a human donor in a cohort sampled during active COVID-19. The DNA reads TGCGCCAGCAGCTTGGGTGCCAGGGATGGAGGCTACACCTTC. Translated, it gives CASSLGARDGGYTF.